This T cell receptor (beta chain) appears in the sequencing data of a study of shared clonotypes between healthy human individuals. Deep-level settings were used for running the assay. TCRdb keeps only in-frame clones here, not all; method: immunoSEQ multiplex PCR. The sample contains 2 million to 2.5 million clones, approximately 93% of which appear only once. V lost 2 bases and J 1 base, leaving 9 bases between the germline ends. The CDR3 runs to 15 residues. CDR1 and CDR2 (germline): SGHRS, YFSETQ. Those who donated were healthy HIV-negative adults, with no recent acute infections or vaccinations reported.

This clonotype originated in a man aged 18 to 30 in good health. Some clones in this sample may be carry-over from other donors' samples. The rearrangement uses TRBV5-1 and TRBJ2-2; D possibly uses TRBD1 or TRBD2 (5 bases each). The sample comprised naive CD4+ T cells from PBMCs. The subset denotes: CD45RA+ positively selected. The CDR3 DNA is TGCGCCAGCAGCTTTCCAGGGAGGAACACCGGGGAGCTGTTTTTT. Its protein product is CASSFPGRNTGELFF.